These T cell receptor beta chains were read from a single sample in a study of technical replicates of blood from several donors. Repertoires were generated with immunoSEQ multiplex PCR, while TCRdb's copy carries only in-frame clones and drops some. The sample lists under 100,000 clones, 90% to 98% seen once, with approximately 0.3% in the top ten. Specimen: T cells isolated from PBMCs. The source of these receptors is a human donor in good health. CDR3s include the opening cysteine and the closing phenylalanine or tryptophan. A D gene is named only where the DNA matches it firmly. Clone size, where shown, is once, few, many, or a class for clones that have expanded.

TGTGCCAGCAGTGCTATCCGGGAAAGGTACGAGCAGTACTTC CASSAIRERYEQYF TRBJ2-7 NA NA TRBV6-1
TGCGCCAGCAGCTTTACAGGGACCACTGAAGCTTTCTTT CASSFTGTTEAFF TRBJ1-1 NA NA TRBV5-1
TGTGCCTGGACTAGCGGGAATGGTATGGAGACCCAGTACTTC CAWTSGNGMETQYF TRBJ2-5 TRBD2 NA TRBV30
TGTGCCAGCAGCGTAGAGATTAGCGGGAGTGGCGGGGAGCTGTTTTTT CASSVEISGSGGELFF TRBJ2-2 TRBD2 NA TRBV9
TGTGCCAGCAGTTTATCCCTGACAGGCAGCTCCTACAATGAGCAGTTCTTC CASSLSLTGSSYNEQFF TRBJ2-1 NA NA TRBV27
TGTGCCAGCAGCGTAGGACGGGGGGCCAAAAACATTCAGTACTTC CASSVGRGAKNIQYF TRBJ2-4 NA NA TRBV9
TGTGCCAGCAGTGTTAGGAACACCGGGGAGCTGTTTTTT CASSVRNTGELFF TRBJ2-2 NA NA TRBV25-1
TGTGCCAGCAGTCCCTCGCGGACTATCCCGCGTCAGCCCCAGCATTTT CASSPSRTIPRQPQHF TRBJ1-5 NA NA TRBV27
TGTGCCAGCAGCCGAGACCCGGGACTTAATGAAAAACTGTTTTTT CASSRDPGLNEKLFF TRBJ1-4 NA NA TRBV5-5
TGTGCCAGCAGCTTGGTTGACAGGTCGAGTGAGCAGTTCTTC CASSLVDRSSEQFF TRBJ2-1 NA NA TRBV5-8
TGTGCCAGCAGTGAAGGTAAAAGGGGGACAGGGACCCACGAGCAGTACTTC CASSEGKRGTGTHEQYF TRBJ2-7 TRBD1 NA TRBV25-1
TGCAGTGCCATCAACACTGAAGCTTTCTTT CSAINTEAFF TRBJ1-1 NA NA TRBV20-1
TGCAGCGTTGACCAGGGCAACACTGAAGCTTTCTTT CSVDQGNTEAFF TRBJ1-1 NA once TRBV29-1
TGTGCCAGCAGTTTCGGACTAGCTACTTCCTACGAGCAGTACTTC CASSFGLATSYEQYF TRBJ2-7 TRBD2 NA TRBV28
TGTGCCATGGGACAGACCTACGAGCAGTACTTC CAMGQTYEQYF TRBJ2-7 TRBD1 NA TRBV10-3
TGCAGCGTTGAGAGGAGCGGAGGGTCCAATGAGCAGTTCTTC CSVERSGGSNEQFF TRBJ2-1 NA NA TRBV29-1
TGTGCCAGCAGCTTGGGGACAGTCTCTGGGGCCAACGTCCTGACTTTC CASSLGTVSGANVLTF TRBJ2-6 NA NA TRBV5-6
TGTGCCAGCAGCTTAATCAGCGGGAGACACGAGCAGTACTTC CASSLISGRHEQYF TRBJ2-7 TRBD2 NA TRBV5-6
TGTGCCAGTAGCCTACCCTCCCAGGGGATGAATGGCTACACCTTC CASSLPSQGMNGYTF TRBJ1-2 NA NA TRBV19
TGCGCCAGCAGTGAGGGACACCTTTTCGAGCAGTACTTC CASSEGHLFEQYF TRBJ2-7 NA NA TRBV10-1
TGTGCCAGCAGCTTAACCGAAAGCGCCAACGTCCTGACTTTC CASSLTESANVLTF TRBJ2-6 NA NA TRBV7-9
TGTGCCAGCAGCAGAACCGGGACAGGATCTTCCACAGATACGCAGTATTTT CASSRTGTGSSTDTQYF TRBJ2-3 TRBD1 NA TRBV7-9
TGCGCCAGCAGCCAAGGGGGACACTGGACTGAAGCTTTCTTT CASSQGGHWTEAFF TRBJ1-1 NA NA TRBV4-3
TGCAGCGTTGATATCGCTAGATCCTACGAGCAGTACTTC CSVDIARSYEQYF TRBJ2-7 NA NA TRBV29-1
TGTGCCAGCAGTGAACCCTCACGAGACAGGGCGGGGGCTTTCTTT CASSEPSRDRAGAFF TRBJ1-1 TRBD1 NA TRBV6-1
TGTGCCAGCAGCTTATTCTGGGACACAGTATCGGATACGCAGTATTTT CASSLFWDTVSDTQYF TRBJ2-3 NA NA TRBV7-9
TGCGCCAGCAGCTTTAGCGGGGGCACAGATACGCAGTATTTT CASSFSGGTDTQYF TRBJ2-3 TRBD2 NA TRBV5-1
TGCGCCAGCAGGTCATCTACCCTGAGCTCCTACGAGCAGTACTTC CASRSSTLSSYEQYF TRBJ2-7 NA NA TRBV5-1
TGCAGCGTTGTTCTACCCGACAGGGTCCACGAGCAGTACTTC CSVVLPDRVHEQYF TRBJ2-7 TRBD1 NA TRBV29-1
TGTGCCAGCAGCTTAAGACTTCACGAGCAGTACTTC CASSLRLHEQYF TRBJ2-7 NA NA TRBV7-2
TGTGCCTGGAGTCGACAGAACACTGAAGCTTTCTTT CAWSRQNTEAFF TRBJ1-1 NA NA TRBV30
TGCAGCGTTGACGGCCGCGGCTCCTACGAGCAGTACTTC CSVDGRGSYEQYF TRBJ2-7 NA NA TRBV29-1
TGCGCCAGCAGTGAGCCCCGGGAGGGTAACTACGAGCAGTACTTC CASSEPREGNYEQYF TRBJ2-7 TRBD2 NA TRBV10-2
TGTGCCACCAGCAAAGAGACAGTCGGGGAGCTGTTTTTT CATSKETVGELFF TRBJ2-2 NA once TRBV15
TGTGCCAGCAGTTGGGACAGAGGGACCCAGTACTTC CASSWDRGTQYF TRBJ2-5 TRBD1 NA TRBV25-1
TGTGCCAGCTCACGTACAGGGGGGTCGGAGACCCAGTACTTC CASSRTGGSETQYF TRBJ2-5 TRBD1 NA TRBV18
TGCAGCGTTGTTGACGGGACAGGGTCAGATACGCAGTATTTT CSVVDGTGSDTQYF TRBJ2-3 TRBD1 NA TRBV29-1
TGTGCCAGCAGCGAAGCTGATTATGGCTACACCTTC CASSEADYGYTF TRBJ1-2 NA NA TRBV6-5
TGTGCCAGTAGTGAGGACAGGGCTTTGTCCTACGAGCAGTACTTC CASSEDRALSYEQYF TRBJ2-7 TRBD1 NA TRBV19
TGTGCCAGCAGCTTAGGGACTGGCACTGAAGCTTTCTTT CASSLGTGTEAFF TRBJ1-1 NA NA TRBV11-1
TGTGCCAGCAGTTTAGACAGGTTCAGCTCTGGAAACACCATATATTTT CASSLDRFSSGNTIYF TRBJ1-3 NA NA TRBV28
TGCAGCGTTGGAAGGGGGACGGGTAACACTGAAGCTTTCTTT CSVGRGTGNTEAFF TRBJ1-1 NA NA TRBV29-1
TGCGCCAGCAGCTCGGATCGACAGTTGTATGGCTACACCTTC CASSSDRQLYGYTF TRBJ1-2 NA NA TRBV5-1
TGTGCCAGCAGTTGGGCAGGGGGTATAGAAGCTTTCTTT CASSWAGGIEAFF TRBJ1-1 TRBD1 NA TRBV27
TGTGCCAGCAGTTACCAGTATGAGCAGTTCTTC CASSYQYEQFF TRBJ2-1 NA once TRBV27